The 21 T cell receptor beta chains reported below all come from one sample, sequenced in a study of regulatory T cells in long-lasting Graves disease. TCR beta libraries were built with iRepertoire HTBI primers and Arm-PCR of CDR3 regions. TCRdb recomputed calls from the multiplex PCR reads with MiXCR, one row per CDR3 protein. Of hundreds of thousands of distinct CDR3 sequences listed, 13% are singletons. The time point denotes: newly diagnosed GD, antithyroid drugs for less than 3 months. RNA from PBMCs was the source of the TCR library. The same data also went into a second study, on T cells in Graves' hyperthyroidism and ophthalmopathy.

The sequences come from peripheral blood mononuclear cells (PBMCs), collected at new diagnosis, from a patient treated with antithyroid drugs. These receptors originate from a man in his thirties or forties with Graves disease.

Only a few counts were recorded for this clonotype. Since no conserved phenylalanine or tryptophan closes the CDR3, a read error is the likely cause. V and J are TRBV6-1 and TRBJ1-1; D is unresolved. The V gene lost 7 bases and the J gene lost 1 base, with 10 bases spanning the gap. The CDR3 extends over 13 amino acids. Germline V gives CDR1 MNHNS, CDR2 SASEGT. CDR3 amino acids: CASKINQNTEAFL. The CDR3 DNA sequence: TGTGCCAGCAAAATTAACCAGAACACTGAAGCTTTCCTT.

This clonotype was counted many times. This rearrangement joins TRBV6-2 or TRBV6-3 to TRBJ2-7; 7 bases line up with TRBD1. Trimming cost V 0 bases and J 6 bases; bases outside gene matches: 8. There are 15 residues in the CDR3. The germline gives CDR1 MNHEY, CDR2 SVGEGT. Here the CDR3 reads CASSYSRQGDTEQYF. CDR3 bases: TGTGCCAGCAGTTACTCCCGACAGGGCGACACCGAGCAGTACTTC.

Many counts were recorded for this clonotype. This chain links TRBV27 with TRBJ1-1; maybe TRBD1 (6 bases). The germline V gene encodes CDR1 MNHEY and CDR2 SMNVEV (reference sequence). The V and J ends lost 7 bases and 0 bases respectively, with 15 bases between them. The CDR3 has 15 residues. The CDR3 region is CASNRGAGVNTEAFF. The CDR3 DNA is TGTGCCAGCAATCGGGGGGCTGGGGTGAACACTGAAGCTTTCTTT.

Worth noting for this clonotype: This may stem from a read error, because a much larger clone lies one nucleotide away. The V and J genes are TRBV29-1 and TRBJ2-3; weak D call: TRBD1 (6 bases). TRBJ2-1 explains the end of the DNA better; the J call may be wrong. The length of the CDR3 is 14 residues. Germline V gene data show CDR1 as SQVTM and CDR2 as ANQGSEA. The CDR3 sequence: CSVGQGMRSYEQFF. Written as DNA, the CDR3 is TGCAGCGTTGGGCAGGGGATGAGGTCCTACGAGCAGTTCTTC.

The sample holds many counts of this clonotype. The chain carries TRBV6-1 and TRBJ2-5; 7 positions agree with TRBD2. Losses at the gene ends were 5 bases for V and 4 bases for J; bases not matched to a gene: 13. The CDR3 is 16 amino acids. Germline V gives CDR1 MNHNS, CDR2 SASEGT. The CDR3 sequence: CASSTGQLAIPETQYF. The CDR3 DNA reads TGTGCCAGCAGTACTGGTCAACTAGCGATCCCAGAGACCCAGTACTTC.

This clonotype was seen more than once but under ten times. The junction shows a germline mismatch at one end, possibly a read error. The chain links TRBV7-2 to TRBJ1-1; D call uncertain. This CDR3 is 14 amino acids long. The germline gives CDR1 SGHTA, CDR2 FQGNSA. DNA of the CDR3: TGCGCCAGCAGCCCATCCCAATTTGGCACTGAAGCTTTCTTT. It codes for CASSPSQFGTEAFF.

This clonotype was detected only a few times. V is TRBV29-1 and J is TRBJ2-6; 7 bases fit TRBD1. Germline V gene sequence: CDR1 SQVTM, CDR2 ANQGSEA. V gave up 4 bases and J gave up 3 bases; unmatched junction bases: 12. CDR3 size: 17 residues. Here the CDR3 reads CSVGRRQGSGGANVLTF. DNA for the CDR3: TGCAGCGTTGGAAGACGACAGGGATCGGGTGGGGCCAACGTCCTGACTTTC.

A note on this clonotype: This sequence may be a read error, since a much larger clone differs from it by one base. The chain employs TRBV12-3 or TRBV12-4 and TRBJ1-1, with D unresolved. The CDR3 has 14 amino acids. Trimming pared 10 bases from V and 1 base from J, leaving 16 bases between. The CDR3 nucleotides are TGTGCCACAGGTAGCGCTACGAAGAACACTGAAGCTTTCTTT. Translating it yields CATGSATKNTEAFF.

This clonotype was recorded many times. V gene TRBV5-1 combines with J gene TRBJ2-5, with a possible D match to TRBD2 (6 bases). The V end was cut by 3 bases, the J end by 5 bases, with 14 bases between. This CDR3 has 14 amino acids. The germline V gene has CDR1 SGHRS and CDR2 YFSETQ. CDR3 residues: CASSSGGSGETQYF. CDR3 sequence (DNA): TGCGCCAGCAGCTCCGGAGGGTCGGGGGAGACCCAGTACTTC. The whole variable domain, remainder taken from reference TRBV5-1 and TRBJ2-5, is KAGVTQTPRYLIKTRGQQVTLSCSPISGHRSVSWYQQTPGQGLQFLFEYFSETQRNKGNFPGRFSGRQFSNSRSEMNVSTLELGDSALYLCASSSGGSGETQYFGPGTRLLVL.

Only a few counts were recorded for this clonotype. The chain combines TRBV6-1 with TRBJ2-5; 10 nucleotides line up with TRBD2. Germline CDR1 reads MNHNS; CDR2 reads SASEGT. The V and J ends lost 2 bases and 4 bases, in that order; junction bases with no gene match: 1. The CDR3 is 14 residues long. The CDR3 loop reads CASSERTSGETQYF. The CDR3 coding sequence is TGTGCCAGCAGTGAACGGACTAGCGGAGAGACCCAGTACTTC.

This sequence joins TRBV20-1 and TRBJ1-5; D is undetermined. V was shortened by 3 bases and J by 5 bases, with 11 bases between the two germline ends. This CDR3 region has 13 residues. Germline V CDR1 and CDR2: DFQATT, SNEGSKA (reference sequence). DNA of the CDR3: TGCAGTGCTAGCCAGGCGCAAGATCAGCCCCAGCATTTT. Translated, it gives CSASQAQDQPQHF.

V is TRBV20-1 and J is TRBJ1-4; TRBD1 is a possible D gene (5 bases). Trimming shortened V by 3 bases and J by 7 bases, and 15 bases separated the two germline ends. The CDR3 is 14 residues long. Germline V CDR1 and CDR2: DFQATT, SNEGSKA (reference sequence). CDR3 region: CSASRAGLVEKLFF. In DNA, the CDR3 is TGCAGTGCTAGCAGGGCAGGGCTAGTTGAAAAACTGTTTTTT.

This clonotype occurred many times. CDR3 bases: TGCGCCAGCAGGGAGGAGGACCTTTATGGCTACACCTTC. It is translated as CASREEDLYGYTF. The rearrangement links TRBV5-1 to TRBJ1-2; D is unclear. The CDR3 covers 13 residues. V was shortened by 5 bases and J by 5 bases, with 13 bases between the two germline ends. Germline V gene lookup returns CDR1 SGHRS and CDR2 YFSETQ.

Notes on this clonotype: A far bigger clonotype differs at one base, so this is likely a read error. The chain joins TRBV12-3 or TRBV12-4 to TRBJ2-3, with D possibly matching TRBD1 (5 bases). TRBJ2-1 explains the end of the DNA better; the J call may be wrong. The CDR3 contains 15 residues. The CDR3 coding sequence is TGTGCCAGCAGTTTAGCGGGGCTAACCTGCAATGAGCAGTTCTTC. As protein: CASSLAGLTCNEQFF.

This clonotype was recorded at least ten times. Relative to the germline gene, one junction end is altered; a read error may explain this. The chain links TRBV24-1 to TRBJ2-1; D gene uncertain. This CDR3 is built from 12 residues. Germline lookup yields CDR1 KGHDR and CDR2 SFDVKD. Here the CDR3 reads CATSDHAARMNF. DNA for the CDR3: TGTGCCACCAGTGATCACGCCGCAAGGATGAATTTC.

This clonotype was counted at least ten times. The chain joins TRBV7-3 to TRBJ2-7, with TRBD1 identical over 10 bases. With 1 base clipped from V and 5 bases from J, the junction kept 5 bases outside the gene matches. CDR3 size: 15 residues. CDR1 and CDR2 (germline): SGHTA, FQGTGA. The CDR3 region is CASSLSMGQGHEQYF. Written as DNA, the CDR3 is TGTGCCAGCAGCTTAAGCATGGGACAGGGGCACGAGCAGTACTTC.

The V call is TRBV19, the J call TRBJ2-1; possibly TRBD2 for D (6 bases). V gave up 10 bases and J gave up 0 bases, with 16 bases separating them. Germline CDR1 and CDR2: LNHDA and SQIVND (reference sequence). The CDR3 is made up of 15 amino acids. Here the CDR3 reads CATLTGDSSYNEQFF. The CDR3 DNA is TGTGCCACCCTCACGGGGGATAGCTCCTACAATGAGCAGTTCTTC.

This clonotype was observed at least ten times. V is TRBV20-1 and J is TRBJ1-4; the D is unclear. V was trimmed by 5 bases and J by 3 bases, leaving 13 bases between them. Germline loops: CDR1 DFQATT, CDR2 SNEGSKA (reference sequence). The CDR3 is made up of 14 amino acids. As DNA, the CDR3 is TGCAGTGCTGTCCTAGGTCGTGCTAATGAAAAACTGTTTTTT. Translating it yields CSAVLGRANEKLFF.

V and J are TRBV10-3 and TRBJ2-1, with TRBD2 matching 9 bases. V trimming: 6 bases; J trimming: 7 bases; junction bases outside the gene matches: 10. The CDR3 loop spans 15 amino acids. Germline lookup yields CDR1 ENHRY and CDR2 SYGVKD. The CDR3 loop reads CAIRASGNQYNEQFF. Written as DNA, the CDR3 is TGTGCCATCAGGGCTAGCGGGAACCAATATAATGAGCAGTTCTTC.

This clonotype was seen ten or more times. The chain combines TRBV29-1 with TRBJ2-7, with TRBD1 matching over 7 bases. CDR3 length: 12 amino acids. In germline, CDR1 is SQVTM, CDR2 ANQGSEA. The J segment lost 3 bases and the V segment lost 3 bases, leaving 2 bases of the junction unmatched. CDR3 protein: CSVEAGGYEQYF. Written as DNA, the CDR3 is TGCAGCGTTGAGGCAGGGGGCTACGAGCAGTACTTC.

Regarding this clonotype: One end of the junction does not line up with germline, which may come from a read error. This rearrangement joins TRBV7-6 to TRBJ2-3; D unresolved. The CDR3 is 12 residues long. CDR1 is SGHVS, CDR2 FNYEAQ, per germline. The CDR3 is CASGLRGDTQYF. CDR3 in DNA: TGTGCCAGCGGCTTAAGAGGAGATACGCAGTATTTT.